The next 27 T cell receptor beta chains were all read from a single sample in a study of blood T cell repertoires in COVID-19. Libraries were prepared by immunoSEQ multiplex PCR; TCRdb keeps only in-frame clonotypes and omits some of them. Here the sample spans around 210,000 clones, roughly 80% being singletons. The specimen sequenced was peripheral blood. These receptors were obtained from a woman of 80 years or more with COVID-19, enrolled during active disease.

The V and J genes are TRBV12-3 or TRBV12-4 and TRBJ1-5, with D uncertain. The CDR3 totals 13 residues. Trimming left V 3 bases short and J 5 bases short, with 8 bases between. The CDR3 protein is CASSFFGDQPQHF. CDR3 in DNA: TGTGCCAGCAGTTTTTTCGGAGATCAGCCCCAGCATTTT.

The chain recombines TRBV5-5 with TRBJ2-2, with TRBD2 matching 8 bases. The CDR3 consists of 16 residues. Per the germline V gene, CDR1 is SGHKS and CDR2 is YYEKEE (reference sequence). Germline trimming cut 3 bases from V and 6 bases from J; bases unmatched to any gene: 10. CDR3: CASSSRVLAGAGELFF. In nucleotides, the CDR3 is TGTGCCAGCAGCTCGAGGGTCCTAGCGGGCGCCGGGGAGCTGTTTTTT.

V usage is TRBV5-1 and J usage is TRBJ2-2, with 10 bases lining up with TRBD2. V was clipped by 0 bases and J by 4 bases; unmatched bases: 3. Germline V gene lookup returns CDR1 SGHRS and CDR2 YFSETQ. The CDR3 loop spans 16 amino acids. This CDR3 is CASSLALAGATGELFF. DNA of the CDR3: TGCGCCAGCAGCTTGGCTCTAGCGGGAGCCACCGGGGAGCTGTTTTTT. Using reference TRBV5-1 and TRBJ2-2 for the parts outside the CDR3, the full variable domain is KAGVTQTPRYLIKTRGQQVTLSCSPISGHRSVSWYQQTPGQGLQFLFEYFSETQRNKGNFPGRFSGRQFSNSRSEMNVSTLELGDSALYLCASSLALAGATGELFFGEGSRLTVL.

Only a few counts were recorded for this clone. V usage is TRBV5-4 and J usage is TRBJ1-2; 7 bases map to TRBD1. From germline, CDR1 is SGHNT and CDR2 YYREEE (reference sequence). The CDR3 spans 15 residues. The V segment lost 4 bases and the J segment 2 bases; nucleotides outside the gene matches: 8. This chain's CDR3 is CASSLGQSTNYGYTF. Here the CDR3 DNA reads TGTGCCAGCAGCCTGGGACAGTCCACCAACTATGGCTACACCTTC.

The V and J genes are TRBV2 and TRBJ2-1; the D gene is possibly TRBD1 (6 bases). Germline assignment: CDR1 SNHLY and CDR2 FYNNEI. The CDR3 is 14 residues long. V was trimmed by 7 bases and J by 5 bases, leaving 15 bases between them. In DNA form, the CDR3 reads TGTGCCAGCACTCAAAGACAGGAGAACAATGAGCAGTTCTTC. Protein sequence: CASTQRQENNEQFF.

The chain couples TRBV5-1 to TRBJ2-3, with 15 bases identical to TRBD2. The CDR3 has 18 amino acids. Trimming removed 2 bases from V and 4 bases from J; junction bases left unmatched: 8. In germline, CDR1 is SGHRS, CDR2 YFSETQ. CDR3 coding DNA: TGCGCCAGCAGCTTTGGGGGACTAGCGGGAGGACGGGCAGATACGCAGTATTTT. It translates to CASSFGGLAGGRADTQYF.

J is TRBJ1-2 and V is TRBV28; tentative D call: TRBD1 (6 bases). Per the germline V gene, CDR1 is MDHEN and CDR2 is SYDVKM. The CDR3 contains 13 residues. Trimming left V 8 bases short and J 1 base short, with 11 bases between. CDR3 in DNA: TGTGCCAGCCGGGGACAACTTAACTATGGCTACACCTTC. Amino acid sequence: CASRGQLNYGYTF.

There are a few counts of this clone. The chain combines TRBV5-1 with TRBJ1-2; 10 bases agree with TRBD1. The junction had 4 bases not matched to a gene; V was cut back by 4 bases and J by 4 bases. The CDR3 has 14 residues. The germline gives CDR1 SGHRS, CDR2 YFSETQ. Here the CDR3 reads CASSPDRGAYGYTF. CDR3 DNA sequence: TGCGCCAGCAGCCCGGACAGGGGGGCCTATGGCTACACCTTC.

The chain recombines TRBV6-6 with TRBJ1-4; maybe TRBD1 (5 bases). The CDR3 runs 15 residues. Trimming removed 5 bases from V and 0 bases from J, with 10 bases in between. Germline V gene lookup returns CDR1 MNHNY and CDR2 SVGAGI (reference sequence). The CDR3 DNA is TGTGCCAGCAGTAAACAGGACCCAACTAATGAAAAACTGTTTTTT. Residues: CASSKQDPTNEKLFF.

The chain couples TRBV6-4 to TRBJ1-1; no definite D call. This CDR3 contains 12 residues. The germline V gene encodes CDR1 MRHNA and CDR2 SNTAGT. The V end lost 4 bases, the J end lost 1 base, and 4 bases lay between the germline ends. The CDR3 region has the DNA TGTGCCAGCAGTGGGCAGAACACTGAAGCTTTCTTT. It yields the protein CASSGQNTEAFF.

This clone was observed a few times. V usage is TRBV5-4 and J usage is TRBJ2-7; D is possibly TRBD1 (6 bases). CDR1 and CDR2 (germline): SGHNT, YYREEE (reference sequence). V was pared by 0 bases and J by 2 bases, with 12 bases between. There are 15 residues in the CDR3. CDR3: CASSLEGGTPYEQYF. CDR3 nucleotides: TGTGCCAGCAGCTTGGAAGGGGGAACACCCTACGAGCAGTACTTC.

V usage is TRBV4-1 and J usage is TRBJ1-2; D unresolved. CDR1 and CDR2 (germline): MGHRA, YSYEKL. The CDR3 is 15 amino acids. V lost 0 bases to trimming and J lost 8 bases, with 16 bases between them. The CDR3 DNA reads TGCGCCAGCAGCCAAGATGGGCGGGTATTCCAAGGCTACACCTTC. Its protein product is CASSQDGRVFQGYTF.

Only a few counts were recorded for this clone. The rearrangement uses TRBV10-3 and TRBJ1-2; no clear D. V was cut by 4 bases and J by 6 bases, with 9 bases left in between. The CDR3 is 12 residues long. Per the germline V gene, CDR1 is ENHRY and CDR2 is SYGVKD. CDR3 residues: CAISATVHGYTF. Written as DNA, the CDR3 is TGTGCCATCAGTGCCACAGTGCATGGCTACACCTTC.

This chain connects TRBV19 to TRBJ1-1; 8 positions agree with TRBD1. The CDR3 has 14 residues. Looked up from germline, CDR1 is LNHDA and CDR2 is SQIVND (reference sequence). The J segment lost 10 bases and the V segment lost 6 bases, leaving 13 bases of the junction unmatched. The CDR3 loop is CASRSEQGAAGAFF. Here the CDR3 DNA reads TGTGCCAGTAGAAGTGAGCAGGGGGCGGCGGGAGCTTTCTTT.

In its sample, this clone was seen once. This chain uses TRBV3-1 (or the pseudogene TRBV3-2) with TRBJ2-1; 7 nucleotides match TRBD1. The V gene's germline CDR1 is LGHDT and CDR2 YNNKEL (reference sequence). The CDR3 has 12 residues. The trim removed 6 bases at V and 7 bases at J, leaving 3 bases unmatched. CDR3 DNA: TGTGCCAGCAGTCGACAGGGAAATGAGCAGTTCTTC. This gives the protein CASSRQGNEQFF.

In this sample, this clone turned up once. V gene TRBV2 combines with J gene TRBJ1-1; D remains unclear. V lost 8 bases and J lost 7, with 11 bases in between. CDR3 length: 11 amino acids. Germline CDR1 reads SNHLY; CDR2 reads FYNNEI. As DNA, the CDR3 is TGTGCCAGCCGGGGTGAGGGTGAAGCTTTCTTT. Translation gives CASRGEGEAFF.

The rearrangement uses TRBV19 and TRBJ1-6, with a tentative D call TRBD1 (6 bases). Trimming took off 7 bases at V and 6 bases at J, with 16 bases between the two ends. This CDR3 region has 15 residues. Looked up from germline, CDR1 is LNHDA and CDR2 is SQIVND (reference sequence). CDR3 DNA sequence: TGTGCCAGTAATTCAATGACAGGACCTAATTCACCCCTCCACTTT. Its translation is CASNSMTGPNSPLHF.

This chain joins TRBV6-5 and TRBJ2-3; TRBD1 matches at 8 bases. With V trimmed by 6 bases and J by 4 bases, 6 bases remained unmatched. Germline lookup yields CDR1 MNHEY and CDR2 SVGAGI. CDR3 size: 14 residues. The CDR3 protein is CASSQDRGSDTQYF. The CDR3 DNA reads TGTGCCAGCAGCCAAGACAGGGGTTCAGATACGCAGTATTTT.

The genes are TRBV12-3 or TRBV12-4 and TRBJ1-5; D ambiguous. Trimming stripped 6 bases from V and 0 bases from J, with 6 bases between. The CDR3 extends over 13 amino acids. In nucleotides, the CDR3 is TGTGCCAGCAGAAGAGATAGCAATCAGCCCCAGCATTTT. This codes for CASRRDSNQPQHF.

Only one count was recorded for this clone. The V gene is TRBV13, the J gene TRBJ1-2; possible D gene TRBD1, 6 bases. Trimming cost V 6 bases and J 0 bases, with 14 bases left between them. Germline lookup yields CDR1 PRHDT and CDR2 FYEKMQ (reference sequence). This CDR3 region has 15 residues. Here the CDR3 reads CASSMGGLTNYGYTF. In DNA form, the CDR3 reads TGTGCCAGCAGTATGGGGGGGCTTACTAACTATGGCTACACCTTC.

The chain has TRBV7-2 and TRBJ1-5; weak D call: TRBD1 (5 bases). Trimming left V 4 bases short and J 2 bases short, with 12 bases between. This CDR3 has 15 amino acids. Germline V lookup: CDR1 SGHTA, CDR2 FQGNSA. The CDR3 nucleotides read TGTGCCAGCAGCTATCAGGGTTCGGGCAATCAGCCCCAGCATTTT. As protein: CASSYQGSGNQPQHF.

CDR3 DNA: TGTGCCAGCAGCCAGACCGGGACTAGCGGGTCCGGGGAGCTGTTTTTT. It translates to CASSQTGTSGSGELFF. The chain uses TRBV3-1 (or the pseudogene TRBV3-2) and TRBJ2-2, with 12 positions matching TRBD2. Per the germline V gene, CDR1 is LGHDT and CDR2 is YNNKEL (reference sequence). This CDR3 spans 16 amino acids. V was pared by 3 bases and J by 6 bases, with 5 bases of the junction left unmatched.

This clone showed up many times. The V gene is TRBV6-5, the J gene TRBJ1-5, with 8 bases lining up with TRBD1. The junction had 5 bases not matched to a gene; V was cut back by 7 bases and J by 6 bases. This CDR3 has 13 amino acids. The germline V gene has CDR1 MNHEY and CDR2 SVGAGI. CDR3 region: CASTTGQGQPQHF. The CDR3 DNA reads TGTGCCAGCACCACCGGACAGGGTCAGCCCCAGCATTTT.

The CDR3, as DNA: TGTGCCAGTAGCCGGGACAGATACACTGAAGCTTTCTTT. Its protein product is CASSRDRYTEAFF. This chain uses TRBV18 with TRBJ1-1; the match to TRBD1 covers 7 bases. The CDR3 is 13 amino acids. Germline CDR1 and CDR2: KGHSH and LQKENI. After removal of 9 bases from V and 3 bases from J, the junction contained 7 bases not matched to a gene.

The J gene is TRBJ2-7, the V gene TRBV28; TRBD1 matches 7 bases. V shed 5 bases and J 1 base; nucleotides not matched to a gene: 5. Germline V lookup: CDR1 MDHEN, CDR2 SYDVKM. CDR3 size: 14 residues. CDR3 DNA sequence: TGTGCCAGCAGTCGCCCGGACAGGTCCTACGAGCAGTACTTC. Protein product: CASSRPDRSYEQYF.

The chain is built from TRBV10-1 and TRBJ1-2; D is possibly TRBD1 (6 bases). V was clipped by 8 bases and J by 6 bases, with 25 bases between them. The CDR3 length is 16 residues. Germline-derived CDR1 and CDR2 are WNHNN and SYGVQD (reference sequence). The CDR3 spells CASLKWDTWDGDGYTF. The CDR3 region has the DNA TGCGCCAGCCTGAAGTGGGACACCTGGGATGGTGATGGCTACACCTTC.

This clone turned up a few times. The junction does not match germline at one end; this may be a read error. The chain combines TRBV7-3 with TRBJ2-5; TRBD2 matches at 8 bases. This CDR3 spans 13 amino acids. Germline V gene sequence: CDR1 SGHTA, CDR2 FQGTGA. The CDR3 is CASALSGGGPPNF. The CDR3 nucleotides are TGTGCCAGCGCCCTTTCGGGGGGGGGCCCTCCGAACTTC.